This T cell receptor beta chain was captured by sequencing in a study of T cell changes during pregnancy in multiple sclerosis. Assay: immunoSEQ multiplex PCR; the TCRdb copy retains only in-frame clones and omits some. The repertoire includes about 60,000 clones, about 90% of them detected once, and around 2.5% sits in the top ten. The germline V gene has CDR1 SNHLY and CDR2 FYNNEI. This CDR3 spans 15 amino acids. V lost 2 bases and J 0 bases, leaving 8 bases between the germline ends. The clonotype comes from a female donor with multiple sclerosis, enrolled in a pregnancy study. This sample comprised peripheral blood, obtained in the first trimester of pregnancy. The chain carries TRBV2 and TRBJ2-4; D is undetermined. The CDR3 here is CASSELDLAKNIQYF. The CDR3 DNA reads TGTGCCAGCAGTGAACTAGACCTAGCCAAAAACATTCAGTACTTC.